The entry below gives a single TCR beta chain sequence along with its context. Looked up from germline, CDR1 is DFQATT and CDR2 is SNEGSKA (reference sequence). The CDR3 has 16 amino acids. The V segment lost 0 bases and the J segment 4 bases; nucleotides outside the gene matches: 7. These data originate in a study of CD8 T cells in ankylosing spondylitis. TCRdb processed the 5' RACE reads anew with MiXCR; each CDR3 protein has one entry. In the table there are about 340,000 distinct CDR3 sequences, 20% of which are singletons. This TCR was recovered from a male donor with ankylosing spondylitis or in good health (not recorded which). The sequenced sample consisted of blood, either unsorted or a sorted T cell fraction (not recorded which). The rearrangement joins TRBV20-1 to TRBJ2-1; TRBD2 matches 9 bases. For the CDR3, the DNA is TGCAGTGCTAGAGATCGGGCTAGCGGGGTTTACAATGAGCAGTTCTTC. Its translation is CSARDRASGVYNEQFF.